This T cell receptor (beta chain) was found in a study of cytomegalovirus exposure and HLA in healthy donors (TCRdb year 2017). Describing the broader study: An earlier analysis of about 530 of the donors reported 250 to 300 Gb of sequence data and around 100 million unique TCR beta sequences obtained from about 170 million T cells. In addition to the first cohort of 650 to 800 subjects, a separate validation cohort of approximately 130 different subjects was used. Donor age, sex, ethnicity and CMV serostatus were compiled together with the repertoire data. The study used immunosequencing to profile the T cell repertoires of under 700 subjects and linked those repertoires to cytomegalovirus serostatus. A handful of DR-DQ haplotypes were treated as single units for association and clustering because of strong linkage in the cohort. Every repertoire in the discovery cohort had been generated on one and the same sequencing platform. In a later genetic analysis, genome-wide SNP genotypes for about three fifths of the 666 donors were used, and that subset was treated as a discovery cohort. HLA typing covered class I and class II loci at four-digit resolution. Roughly 300 gigabases of sequencing data and 70 million to 95 million unique TCR sequences made up an early release that covered 500 to 650 HLA-typed donors. An earlier analysis of 587 of the donors used high-throughput TCR beta sequencing to judge whether each TCR beta V gene segment behaved as functional or pseudogenic. A later analysis re-analyzed previously published TCR beta repertoires from approximately 670 donors and added high-resolution HLA genotyping to study TCR occurrence patterns. Of the 350 to 450 genotyped donors, approximately 81% were placed in the genetic ancestry cluster associated with self-reported Caucasian donors. The number of donors typed differed by locus, with 629-630 for A, B, C, DRB1 and DQB1, 522 for DQA1, 600 to 610 for DPA1, and about 450 for DPB1. The aim of the study was to test whether cataloging public T cell receptors could identify signatures of past pathogen exposure. Across 300 to 400 genotyped donors of the cohort, an average of about 220,000 unique TCR beta nucleotide sequences per donor were sequenced, and around 20% of those sequences were non-productive. High-throughput TCR immunosequencing, statistical association of individual TCRs with disease status, and machine learning were combined to predict cytomegalovirus infection status. Rather than using new phenotypic data, the later analysis identified candidate immune exposures from TCR beta sequences and from how often those sequences occurred across donors.

A remark on this clone: Its antigen is not yet known. Base qualities are not provided; no much larger clone lies one nucleotide away.

The library was generated by the immunoSEQ multiplex PCR assay. For the multiplex PCR, a mixture combining 60 forward primers for TCR Vbeta segments and 13 reverse primers for TCR Jbeta segments was used. The CDR3 region of rearranged TCR beta genes was amplified from genomic DNA by a multiplex PCR assay. Amplified TCR beta libraries were sequenced as 87-base-pair reads on the Illumina HiSeq System. The authors' analysis ran thus. Across the 600 to 700 repertoires, a later analysis counted around 80 million unique TCR beta chains, approximately 12 million of which were shared by at least two donors. A nearest-neighbor algorithm error-corrected the raw reads and collapsed the reads into unique sequences, merging closely related sequences to remove PCR and sequencing errors. Alignment of CDR3 sequences to IMGT reference sequences was used to assign V, D and J gene segments. For a sequence to be retained, at least a six-nucleotide match to both a V gene segment and a J gene segment was required. Rearrangements were classified as productive when the CDR3 lacked stop codons and remained in frame with V and J, and all other rearrangements were classified as non-productive. CDR3 was defined according to IMGT convention as the region running from the second conserved V-encoded cysteine to the conserved J-encoded phenylalanine. The earlier analysis of around 640 of the donors excluded sequences that lacked an unambiguous match to a single V gene segment. An earlier analysis of 550 to 650 of the donors classified V segments as functional when productive rearrangements were above 56.7% and as segregating when the standard deviation between donors was above 5%. A statistical classification framework was built for diagnosing cytomegalovirus status from the catalog of TCR beta chain sequences. A later analysis assigned V and J genes by comparing TCR nucleotide sequences with IMGT/GENE-DB human TR gene sequences. Using the TCRdist pipeline, a later analysis assigned CDR3 sequences along with most-parsimonious VDJ recombination scenarios. A later analysis defined each TCR beta chain by its CDR3 amino acid sequence plus V-gene family, and excluded reads lacking a unique V-gene family. As a way to deal with suspected cross-contamination and a sequencing artifact, a later analysis dropped hundreds of nucleotide sequences that were highly shared and had low generation probability. For each public chain, a later analysis derived a clonal expansion index from normalized ranks of inferred template counts within each repertoire. Generation probabilities in a later analysis came from a VDJ recombination model fitted to out-of-frame rearrangements, and those results were checked against IGoR. In a later analysis, hypergeometric tests were used to score TCR-TCR, TCR-HLA and TCR-CMV co-occurrence, with a repertoire-size bias correction applied to TCR pairs. False discovery rates were estimated in a later analysis by permuting HLA or CMV assignments 20 times. A later analysis grouped co-occurring TCRs with DBSCAN, adding TCRdist sequence similarity when clustering within HLA-allele-positive subsets. For co-occurrence clustering, repertoires with fewer than 30,000 or more than 120,000 public chains were excluded, along with a handful of repertoires with anomalous nucleotide sharing. Held by TCRdb, this immuneACCESS table contains in-frame sequences only and omits some clones. Under half of the omission traces to an unresolved V gene where checked; the cause of the rest is unknown. From that table come the V and J calls and clone size; the DNA was used to work out D and trimming. The sample includes 100,000 to 150,000 clones, with more than 70% observed a single time. The leading ten clones occupy approximately 3.5% of the sample.

Study-wide findings and limitations: The study listed 150 to 200 TCR beta chains as associated with cytomegalovirus. Correlated functional status among segregating V segments might reflect linkage disequilibrium, but an unknown experimental factor could not be ruled out. According to a later analysis, TCR association rates differed among HLA loci, with DRB1 alleles showing the most associated TCRs and HLA-C alleles showing the fewest. Specific HLA alleles were associated with 16,951 TCR beta sequences at a false discovery rate of 0.05 in a later analysis. A cluster of highly shared sequence variants was judged likely to represent a technical artifact of the sequencing pipeline. A further reported finding was that TCR beta sequences accurately predicted the HLA-A and HLA-B alleles for most subjects in the first cohort. Most TCR sequences were observed very rarely across donors, whereas some public TCRs were present in many individuals. Sequencing depth was assumed to be roughly uniform across donors in the presence/absence analyses, though that assumption may not hold. A later analysis reported that several top co-occurrence clusters appeared linked to parvovirus B19, influenza, CMV and Epstein-Barr virus. V-gene and J-gene trimming of TCR beta chains was associated with a missense DCLRE1C variant in a later genetic analysis, and the association was replicated in an independent cohort. According to the authors, the approach could potentially be generalized to other disease states and immunological phenotypes. The cohort was sequenced for TCR beta chains only, and without alpha or paired-chain data the features that could be detected were limited. A later analysis found that most CMV-associated TCR beta chains appeared HLA-restricted, with HLA associations seemingly driven largely by CMV exposure. The classifier was reported to diagnose cytomegalovirus status with high specificity and sensitivity in both the original cohort and the validation cohort. HLA typing was unavailable for some donors at each locus, so association tests used only the typed subset. In vitro tests confirmed that a few of the cytomegalovirus-associated TCR beta chains recognize cytomegalovirus antigens. Assigning TCR associations to individual alleles was difficult when HLA alleles, especially DR and DQ, strongly co-occurred. Some IMGT-functional V segments, including TRBV6-2 and TRBV6-3, could not be distinguished by the 87-base-pair reads and were therefore excluded. In a later analysis, HLA-associated TCR beta chains were found to be more clonally expanded and to have lower generation probabilities than equally common non-associated chains. For the cohort, immune exposure information was limited to CMV serostatus. According to a later genetic analysis, donors in an Asian-associated ancestry cluster had fewer N-insertions in productive TCRs than the approximately 670-donor mean. Over 15 rarely observed V segments, including chromosome 9 orphons, were excluded from the earlier analysis of approximately 500 of the donors because counts were too low. In an earlier analysis of around 600 of the donors, most TCR beta V segments appeared in productive rearrangements about 87% or about 30% of the time, broadly matching IMGT annotations.

In total, roughly 670 healthy bone marrow donors made up the cohort. At the time of sampling, every cohort member was nominally healthy, though immune exposures that went unrecorded were likely present. The donor tested CMV seronegative, placing the donor among the 350 or so seronegative members of the cohort. A peripheral blood sample was provided by each donor, and peripheral blood mononuclear cells were used for TCR beta sequencing. Genomic DNA was extracted from the blood cell samples with the Qiagen DNeasy Blood Extraction Kit. From the cysteine up to the phenylalanine, the CDR3 has a length of 14 residues. The retained sequence is limited to the CDR3, 42 bases, with the frame set at the first base. CDR1 MDHEN and CDR2 SYDVKM were looked up in the germline V gene. V is pruned by 4 bases and J by 8 bases, leaving 10 bases of the junction without a gene match.

The clonotype was recovered from a man aged 25-40 years in good health and CMV-seronegative. Material for sequencing was PBMCs. The sequence joins TRBV28 to TRBJ1-2; 7 central nucleotides agree with TRBD1. Here the CDR3 is given as CASSSREGAQGYTF. DNA sequence: TGTGCCAGCAGTTCCCGTGAGGGGGCGCAAGGCTACACCTTC.